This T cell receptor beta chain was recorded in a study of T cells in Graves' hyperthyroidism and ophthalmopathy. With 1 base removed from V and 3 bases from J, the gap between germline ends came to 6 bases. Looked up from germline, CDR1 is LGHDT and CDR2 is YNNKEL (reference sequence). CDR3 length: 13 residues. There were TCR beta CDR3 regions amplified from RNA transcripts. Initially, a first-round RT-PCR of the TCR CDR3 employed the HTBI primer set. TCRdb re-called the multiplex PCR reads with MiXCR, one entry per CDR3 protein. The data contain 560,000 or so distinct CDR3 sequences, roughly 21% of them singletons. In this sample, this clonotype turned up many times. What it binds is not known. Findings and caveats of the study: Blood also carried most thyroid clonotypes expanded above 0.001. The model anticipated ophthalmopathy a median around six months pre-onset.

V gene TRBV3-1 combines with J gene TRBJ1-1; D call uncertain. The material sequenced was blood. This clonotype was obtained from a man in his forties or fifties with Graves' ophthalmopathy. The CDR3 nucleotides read TGTGCCAGCAGCCAAGGGTCCCACACTGAAGCTTTCTTT. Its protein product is CASSQGSHTEAFF.